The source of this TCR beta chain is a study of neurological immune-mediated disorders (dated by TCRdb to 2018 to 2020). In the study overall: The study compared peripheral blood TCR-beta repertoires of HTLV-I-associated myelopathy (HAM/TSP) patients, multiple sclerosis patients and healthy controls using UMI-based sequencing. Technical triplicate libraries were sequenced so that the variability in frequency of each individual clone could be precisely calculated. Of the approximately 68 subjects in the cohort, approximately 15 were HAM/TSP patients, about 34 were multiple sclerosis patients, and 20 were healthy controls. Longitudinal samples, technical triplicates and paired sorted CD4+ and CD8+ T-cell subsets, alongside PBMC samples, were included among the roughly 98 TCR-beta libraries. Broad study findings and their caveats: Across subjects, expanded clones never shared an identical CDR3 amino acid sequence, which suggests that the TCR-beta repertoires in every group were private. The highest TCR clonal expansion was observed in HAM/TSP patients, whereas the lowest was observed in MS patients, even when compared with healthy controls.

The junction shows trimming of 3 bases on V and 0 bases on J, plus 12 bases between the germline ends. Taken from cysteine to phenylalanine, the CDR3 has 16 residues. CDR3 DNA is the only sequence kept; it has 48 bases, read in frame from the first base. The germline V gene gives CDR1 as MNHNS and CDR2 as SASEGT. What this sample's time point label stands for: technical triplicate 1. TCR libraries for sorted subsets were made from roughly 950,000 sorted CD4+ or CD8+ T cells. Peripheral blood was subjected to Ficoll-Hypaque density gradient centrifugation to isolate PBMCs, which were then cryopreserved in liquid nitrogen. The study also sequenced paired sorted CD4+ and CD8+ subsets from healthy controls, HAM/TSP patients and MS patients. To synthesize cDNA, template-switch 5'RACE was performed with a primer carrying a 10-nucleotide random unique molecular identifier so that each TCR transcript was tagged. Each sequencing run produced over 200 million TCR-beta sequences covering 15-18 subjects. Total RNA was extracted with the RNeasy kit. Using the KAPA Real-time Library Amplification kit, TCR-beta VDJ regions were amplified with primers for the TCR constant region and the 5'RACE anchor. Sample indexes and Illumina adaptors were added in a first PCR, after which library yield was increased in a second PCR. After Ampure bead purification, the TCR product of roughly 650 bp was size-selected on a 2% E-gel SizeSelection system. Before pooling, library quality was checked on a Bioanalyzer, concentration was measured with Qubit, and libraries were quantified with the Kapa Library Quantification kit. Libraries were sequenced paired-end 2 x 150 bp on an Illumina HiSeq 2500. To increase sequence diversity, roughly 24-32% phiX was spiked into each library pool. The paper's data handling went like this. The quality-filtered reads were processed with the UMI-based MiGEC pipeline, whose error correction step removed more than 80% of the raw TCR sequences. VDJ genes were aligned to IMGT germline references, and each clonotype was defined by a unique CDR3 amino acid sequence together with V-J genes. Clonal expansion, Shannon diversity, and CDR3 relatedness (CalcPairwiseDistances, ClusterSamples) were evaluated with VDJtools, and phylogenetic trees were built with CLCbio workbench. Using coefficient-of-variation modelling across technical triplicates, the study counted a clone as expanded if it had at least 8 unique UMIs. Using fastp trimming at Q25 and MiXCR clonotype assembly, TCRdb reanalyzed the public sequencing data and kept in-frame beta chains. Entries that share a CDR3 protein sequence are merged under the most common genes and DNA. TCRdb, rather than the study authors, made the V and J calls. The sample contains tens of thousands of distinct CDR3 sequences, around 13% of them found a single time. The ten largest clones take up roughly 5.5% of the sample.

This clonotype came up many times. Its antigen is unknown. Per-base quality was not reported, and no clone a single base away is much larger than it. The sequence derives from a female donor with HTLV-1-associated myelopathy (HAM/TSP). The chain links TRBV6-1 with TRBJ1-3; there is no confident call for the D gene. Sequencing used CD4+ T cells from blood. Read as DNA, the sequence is TGTGCCAGCAGTGAGGGAGTTACCTACTCTGGAAACACCATATATTTT. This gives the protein CASSEGVTYSGNTIYF.